This T cell receptor (beta chain) was documented in a study of regulatory T cells in long-lasting Graves disease. General study points: Analysis covered peripheral blood alone, not thyroid tissue.

As for this clonotype: What it binds is not known.

The time point was: persistent/refractory GD, antithyroid drugs over 5 years with positive TRAb. From PBMCs, RNA was extracted and then used to make the TCR library. The authors built TCR beta libraries using iRepertoire HTBI primers and Arm-PCR of CDR3 regions. TCRdb redid the calling of the multiplex PCR reads with MiXCR, one entry per CDR3 protein. The sample contains some 470,000 distinct CDR3 sequences, approximately 21% of which appear only once. Germline CDR1 and CDR2: MNHEY and SVGEGT. The J segment lost 0 bases and the V segment lost 5 bases, leaving 9 bases of the junction unmatched. The CDR3 sequence is 17 residues long.

This TCR was sampled from a female donor with Graves disease. V and J are TRBV6-2 or TRBV6-3 and TRBJ1-3; TRBD1 matches 8 bases. Source: peripheral blood mononuclear cells (PBMCs), taken when the disease was refractory, from a patient treated with antithyroid drugs. The CDR3 DNA is TGTGCCAGCAGTCCCGGGACAGGCGCGACCTCTGGAAACACCATATATTTT. This sequence encodes CASSPGTGATSGNTIYF.